The T cell receptor (beta chain) under discussion was sequenced for a study of identical twins. TCRdb called the 5' RACE reads again in MiXCR, with one record for every CDR3 protein. The sample holds about 220,000 distinct CDR3 sequences; less than 8% are singletons and the top ten take less than 2%. Study-level findings and limits: While abundant cord blood beta clonotypes carried fewer insertions, memory repertoires showed no such pattern.

Germline lookup yields CDR1 SGHTA and CDR2 FQGNSA. V was shortened by 3 bases and J by 0 bases, with 7 bases between the two germline ends. The CDR3 consists of 14 residues. This clonotype was detected many times. Antigen specificity is unknown. These data were likewise used in another study, on yellow fever vaccine responses in identical twins. That source reports: Twins' T cell vaccine responses reportedly looked partly convergent, partly personalized.

The TCR sequence derives from a woman aged 18-29 years in good health. The chain combines TRBV7-2 with TRBJ2-3, with unresolved D. The sample comprised memory (CD45RO+) T cells sorted from blood. The CDR3 region is CASSFLPSTDTQYF. The CDR3 nucleotides read TGTGCCAGCAGCTTTCTACCAAGCACAGATACGCAGTATTTT.